These 7 T cell receptor beta chains came from one sample sequenced in a study of radiotherapy plus CTLA-4 blockade in lung cancer (dated by TCRdb to between 2017 and 2018). Library creation used the immunoSEQ multiplex PCR assay. In its TCRdb copy, this immuneACCESS table keeps in-frame sequences only and misses some clones. Where compared with another copy, unresolved V genes explain less than half of these, and the others have no known cause. The sample table records tens of thousands of clones; about 85% of these occur just once. The ten largest clonotypes hold 28% of the sample. This specimen consisted of peripheral blood, obtained from a patient treated with radiotherapy plus ipilimumab. Receptors were obtained from a human donor with non-small cell lung cancer whose response to radiotherapy plus ipilimumab could not be evaluated.

The J gene is TRBJ2-1, the V gene TRBV25-1, with 12 positions matching TRBD2. The CDR3 spans 16 residues. Germline values: CDR1 MGHDK, CDR2 SYGVNS. J was trimmed by 9 bases and V by 1 base; bases with no gene match: 7. The CDR3 here is CASSESTLAGGREQFF. As DNA, the CDR3 is TGTGCCAGCAGTGAATCCACACTAGCGGGAGGACGTGAGCAGTTCTTC.

This rearrangement joins TRBV10-3 to TRBJ2-3, with TRBD2 identical over 7 bases. The CDR3 contains 12 residues. J gave up 4 bases and V 10 bases, and 5 bases lay outside the gene matches. Germline loops: CDR1 ENHRY, CDR2 SYGVKD. The CDR3 spells CATSGTSDTQYF. DNA of the CDR3: TGTGCCACAAGCGGGACCTCAGATACGCAGTATTTT.

The chain couples TRBV28 to TRBJ1-1; 7 bases align to TRBD1. With 6 bases clipped from V and 1 base from J, the junction kept 5 bases outside the gene matches. The CDR3 covers 14 residues. The V gene's germline CDR1 is MDHEN and CDR2 SYDVKM. In DNA, the CDR3 is TGTGCCAGCAGCGGTAGACAGGGGAACACTGAAGCTTTCTTT. This gives the protein CASSGRQGNTEAFF.

J is TRBJ1-2 and V is TRBV19; weak D call: TRBD1 (6 bases). V was trimmed by 6 bases and J by 2 bases, leaving 16 bases between them. Germline CDR1 reads LNHDA; CDR2 reads SQIVND (reference sequence). CDR3 length: 15 residues. The CDR3 bases are TGTGCCAGTAGCATCCTCCGTAGGGGGAACTATGGCTACACCTTC. It yields the protein CASSILRRGNYGYTF.

The table lists this clone with a few counts. The chain has TRBV7-9 and TRBJ2-4; TRBD1 aligns across 8 bases. CDR1 is SEHNR, CDR2 FQNEAQ, per germline (reference sequence). The CDR3 is 16 amino acids. V gave up 6 bases and J gave up 0 bases; unmatched junction bases: 7. The CDR3 spells CASSRIQGGAKNIQYF. The CDR3 DNA sequence: TGTGCCAGCAGTCGCATACAGGGGGGAGCCAAAAACATTCAGTACTTC.

This chain joins TRBV19 and TRBJ2-1; possible D gene TRBD2, 6 bases. V was cut by 0 bases and J by 9 bases, with 21 bases left in between. Germline assignment: CDR1 LNHDA and CDR2 SQIVND (reference sequence). CDR3 length: 17 residues. As DNA, the CDR3 is TGTGCCAGTAGTATAGATCTATCGGCGGGGAGCGGGTTTGAGCAGTTCTTC. It is translated as CASSIDLSAGSGFEQFF. Variable domain in full (rest from reference TRBV19 and TRBJ2-1): DGGITQSPKYLFRKEGQNVTLSCEQNLNHDAMYWYRQDPGQGLRLIYYSQIVNDFQKGDIAEGYSVSREKKESFPLTVTSAQKNPTAFYLCASSIDLSAGSGFEQFFGPGTRLTVL.

V and J are TRBV9 and TRBJ2-7; 8 bases agree with TRBD1. CDR3 size: 16 residues. Trimming removed 0 bases from V and 2 bases from J; junction bases left unmatched: 7. Germline V gene sequence: CDR1 SGDLS, CDR2 YYNGEE. The CDR3 nucleotides are TGTGCCAGCAGCGTAGAGGGCAGGGGGCTTACCTACGAGCAGTACTTC. It is translated as CASSVEGRGLTYEQYF.